One sample yielded the 6 T cell receptor beta chains listed below, sequenced in a study of T cell responses to AZD1222 COVID-19 vaccine. The data were produced by immunoSEQ multiplex PCR, yet TCRdb's version contains in-frame clones alone and is incomplete. The sample has about 120,000 clones, about 87% seen once. This specimen was peripheral blood, taken on day 0 of AZD1222 vaccination. The origin of the receptors is an adult in good health.

The V and J genes are TRBV27 and TRBJ2-7; tentatively, D is TRBD1 or TRBD2 (5 bases each). Trimming left V 5 bases short and J 4 bases short, with 24 bases between. CDR1 and CDR2 from the germline V gene are MNHEY and SMNVEV (reference sequence). CDR3 length equals 17 residues. In DNA, the CDR3 is TGTGCCAGCAGTCCCCTCGAACTCGGGACGGCACGATACGAGCAGTACTTC. Amino acids: CASSPLELGTARYEQYF.

The J gene is TRBJ1-5, the V gene TRBV6-1, with D possibly matching TRBD1 (5 bases). CDR3 length equals 15 residues. Germline CDR1 reads MNHNS; CDR2 reads SASEGT. Trimming removed 0 bases at V and 5 bases at J, with 11 bases between. Here the CDR3 DNA reads TGTGCCAGCAGTGAAGCGGGGGGGGACTATCAGCCCCAGCATTTT. It encodes CASSEAGGDYQPQHF.

This sequence joins TRBV5-4 and TRBJ1-1; D might be TRBD1 (5 bases). With 5 bases removed from V and 1 base from J, the gap between germline ends came to 12 bases. CDR1 and CDR2 (germline): SGHNT, YYREEE (reference sequence). This CDR3 has 14 amino acids. The CDR3 reads CASSPGFWNTEAFF. In DNA form, the CDR3 reads TGTGCCAGCAGTCCAGGGTTTTGGAACACTGAAGCTTTCTTT.

This chain joins TRBV4-2 and TRBJ2-3, with 9 bases identical to TRBD2. Germline trimming cut 1 base from V and 7 bases from J; bases unmatched to any gene: 6. This CDR3 is 15 amino acids long. Germline CDR1 and CDR2: LGHNA and YNFKEQ. The CDR3 bases are TGTGCCAGCAGCCAAGGGCGGGGGGGCCAATATACGCAGTATTTT. Its translation is CASSQGRGGQYTQYF.

This sequence joins TRBV2 and TRBJ1-5; D is ambiguous. The CDR3 is 15 residues long. V was cut by 3 bases and J by 0 bases, with 9 bases left in between. The V gene's germline CDR1 is SNHLY and CDR2 FYNNEI. DNA of the CDR3: TGTGCCAGCAGTGAGGTAGAATATAGCAATCAGCCCCAGCATTTT. Translating gives CASSEVEYSNQPQHF.

Concerning this clone itself: This specimen includes other DNA sequences encoding the same CDR3. The genes are TRBV7-9 and TRBJ2-1; D is perhaps TRBD2 (6 bases). Germline V lookup: CDR1 SEHNR, CDR2 FQNEAQ (reference sequence). The V end was cut by 0 bases, the J end by 5 bases, with 14 bases between. The CDR3 runs to 16 residues. CDR3 sequence (DNA): TGTGCCAGCAGCTTAGCGCTGGCGGGGACGCACAATGAGCAGTTCTTC. This encodes CASSLALAGTHNEQFF.